A selection of T cell receptor beta chains follows, all from one sample in a study of cytomegalovirus exposure and HLA in healthy donors. This table comes from immunoSEQ multiplex PCR, and its TCRdb copy is limited to in-frame clones, with some not included. The sample contains about 220,000 clones, about 75% of which appear only once. Sample: PBMCs. The receptors were gathered from a woman between 25 and 40 years old in good health and CMV-seronegative. CDR3s include the opening cysteine and the closing phenylalanine or tryptophan. D genes are given only for firm matches. A row's size may be missing; if present it is once, few, many or a size class.

J gene	clone size	V gene	D gene	CDR3 protein	CDR3 DNA
TRBJ2-6	NA	TRBV2	NA	CASRNTSSGANVLTF	TGTGCCAGCAGGAATACAAGCTCTGGGGCCAACGTCCTGACTTTC
TRBJ1-5	NA	TRBV6-1	TRBD1	CASIFGGTEDQPQHF	TGTGCCAGCATTTTTGGGGGGACAGAGGATCAGCCCCAGCATTTT
TRBJ2-7	NA	TRBV6-1	NA	CASSAEIGAYEQYF	TGTGCCAGCAGTGCGGAAATAGGGGCCTACGAGCAGTACTTC
TRBJ2-5	NA	TRBV6-6	NA	CASSYPAGVDQETQYF	TGTGCCAGCAGTTACCCCGCCGGGGTCGACCAAGAGACCCAGTACTTC
TRBJ2-2	NA	TRBV5-5	TRBD2	CASSGGAGELFF	TGTGCCAGCAGCGGGGGGGCCGGGGAGCTGTTTTTT
TRBJ2-5	once	TRBV11-2	NA	CASSPGAQETQYF	TGTGCCAGCAGCCCTGGGGCCCAAGAGACCCAGTACTTC
TRBJ2-2	NA	TRBV9	NA	CASSPLHTGELFF	TGTGCCAGCAGCCCCCTCCACACCGGGGAGCTGTTTTTT
TRBJ2-3	NA	TRBV30	TRBD1	CAWAPGQGPDTQYF	TGTGCCTGGGCGCCGGGACAGGGCCCAGATACGCAGTATTTT
TRBJ1-3	NA	TRBV5-1	TRBD1	CASSLGTGLTTGNTIYF	TGCGCCAGCAGCTTAGGGACAGGACTTACTACGGGAAACACCATATATTTT
TRBJ1-1	NA	TRBV30	NA	CAWSVLIRAEAFF	TGTGCCTGGAGTGTCTTGATACGGGCTGAAGCTTTCTTT
TRBJ2-1	NA	TRBV19	NA	CASSMRETYNEQFF	TGTGCCAGTAGTATGCGTGAGACCTACAATGAGCAGTTCTTC
TRBJ2-6	once	TRBV25-1	NA	CASSEGSPGVSGANVLTF	TGTGCCAGCAGTGAGGGGTCCCCGGGGGTCTCTGGGGCCAACGTCCTGACTTTC
TRBJ1-1	NA	TRBV5-8	NA	CASRLARDTEAFF	TGTGCCAGCAGACTCGCAAGAGACACTGAAGCTTTCTTT
TRBJ2-2	NA	TRBV6-6	NA	CASSYSFTGELFF	TGTGCCAGCAGTTACAGCTTTACCGGGGAGCTGTTTTTT
TRBJ2-7	NA	TRBV18	NA	CASSQIDYYEQYF	TGTGCCAGCTCCCAGATCGACTACTACGAGCAGTACTTC
TRBJ1-4	NA	TRBV6-1	NA	CASTRTSKLFF	TGTGCCAGCACCCGTACATCAAAACTGTTTTTT
TRBJ1-2	NA	TRBV10-2	NA	CASSEGRVGGYTF	TGCGCCAGCAGTGAGGGCAGGGTGGGGGGCTACACCTTC
TRBJ2-7	NA	TRBV9	TRBD2	CASIVGLAVTYEQYF	TGTGCCAGCATCGTAGGACTAGCGGTTACCTACGAGCAGTACTTC
TRBJ1-5	NA	TRBV18	NA	CASSPLAGSNQPQHF	TGTGCCAGCTCACCCCTCGCCGGGAGCAATCAGCCCCAGCATTTT
TRBJ2-5	once	TRBV5-1	NA	CASSLVPGVETQYF	TGCGCCAGCAGCTTGGTCCCAGGCGTGGAGACCCAGTACTTC
TRBJ2-3	few	TRBV6-4	TRBD2	CASSESSGGDTDTQYF	TGTGCCAGCAGTGAATCAAGCGGGGGCGACACAGATACGCAGTATTTT
TRBJ2-1	NA	TRBV30	NA	CAWVADSSYNEQFF	TGTGCCTGGGTAGCGGATAGCTCCTACAATGAGCAGTTCTTC
TRBJ1-4	NA	TRBV4-2	TRBD1	CASSQGTGGGEKLFF	TGTGCCAGCAGCCAAGGGACAGGGGGAGGAGAAAAACTGTTTTTT
TRBJ2-1	NA	TRBV7-9	NA	CANSETENHNEQFF	TGTGCCAACTCGGAGACCGAGAACCACAATGAGCAGTTCTTC
TRBJ2-1	NA	TRBV5-1	TRBD2	CASSAGLGDNEQFF	TGCGCCAGCAGCGCGGGACTAGGGGACAATGAGCAGTTCTTC
TRBJ1-1	once	TRBV7-9	NA	CASSFPRETEAFF	TGTGCCAGCAGCTTTCCTCGCGAGACTGAAGCTTTCTTT
TRBJ1-2	once	TRBV6-6	NA	CASRQTTPGDGYTF	TGTGCCAGCAGACAAACAACTCCAGGGGACGGCTACACCTTC
TRBJ1-1	NA	TRBV11-2	NA	CASSEALRAEAFF	TGTGCCAGCAGCGAGGCGTTGAGGGCTGAAGCTTTCTTT
TRBJ1-1	few	TRBV27	NA	CASSLGGSDPEAFF	TGTGCCAGCAGTTTGGGGGGTAGTGACCCTGAAGCTTTCTTT
TRBJ1-3	NA	TRBV7-6	TRBD1	CASAADRQGWSGNTIYF	TGTGCCAGCGCAGCGGACAGACAGGGATGGTCTGGAAACACCATATATTTT
TRBJ1-2	once	TRBV7-9	NA	CSSISVMGIGEEGYTF	TGTTCCAGCATCTCTGTTATGGGGATCGGGGAGGAAGGCTACACCTTC
TRBJ1-1	NA	TRBV5-1	NA	CASSFFPGLRLNTEAFF	TGCGCCAGCAGCTTTTTTCCGGGACTGAGGCTGAACACTGAAGCTTTCTTT
TRBJ1-1	once	TRBV5-8	NA	CASSVGHGSTEAFF	TGTGCCAGCAGCGTCGGACACGGCAGCACTGAAGCTTTCTTT
TRBJ2-2	NA	TRBV6-5	TRBD1	CASSWRQGKTGELFF	TGTGCCAGCAGTTGGCGACAGGGTAAAACCGGGGAGCTGTTTTTT
TRBJ1-3	NA	TRBV6-1	NA	CASSHRSSGNTIYF	TGTGCCAGCAGTCACCGGAGCTCTGGAAACACCATATATTTT
TRBJ2-5	once	TRBV7-9	NA	CASSLMWGLEAQETQYF	TGTGCCAGCAGCTTAATGTGGGGGCTAGAGGCCCAAGAGACCCAGTACTTC
TRBJ2-2	NA	TRBV5-6	NA	CASSWGTRGELFF	TGTGCCAGCAGCTGGGGGACACGCGGGGAGCTGTTTTTT
TRBJ2-7	NA	TRBV27	NA	CASSFVAGGAYEQYF	TGTGCCAGCAGTTTTGTCGCAGGAGGGGCCTACGAGCAGTACTTC
TRBJ1-1	NA	TRBV27	NA	CASSFGTGMNPEAFF	TGTGCCAGCAGTTTCGGCACGGGGATGAACCCTGAAGCTTTCTTT
TRBJ2-1	NA	TRBV10-2	TRBD1	CATRRDRDNEQFF	TGCGCCACCCGGAGGGACAGGGACAATGAGCAGTTCTTC
TRBJ2-7	NA	TRBV19	NA	CASSISQGSEQYF	TGTGCCAGTAGTATATCGCAGGGGTCCGAGCAGTACTTC
TRBJ2-2	NA	TRBV5-4	TRBD2	CASSLPSGRASGTGELFF	TGTGCCAGCAGCTTGCCGAGCGGGAGGGCCTCGGGGACCGGGGAGCTGTTTTTT